Described below is a single TCR beta chain sequence and its context. Its antigen is unidentified. These data originate in a study of CD8+CD57+ T cells in acquired aplastic anemia. The overall study: DNA recovered from sorted CD4+ and CD8+ cells had a mean of approximately 3.2 ug. Whole-study results and caveats: Patients and controls turned out to have approximately 29 CD8+ CDR3 sequences in common.

CDR3 and TCR beta VDJ profiling relied on genomic DNA as the template. TCRdb reprocessed the reads with MiXCR, giving one entry per CDR3 protein. The data contain under 200,000 distinct CDR3 sequences, 48% of them singletons. By flow cytometry, patients selected for sequencing had shown an expansion of CD8+CD57+ cells. Every patient presented with severe acquired aplastic anemia. Therapy had not been given to patients before blood sampling. Looked up from germline, CDR1 is DFQATT and CDR2 is SNEGSKA (reference sequence). V was pared by 1 base and J by 7 bases, with 4 bases of the junction left unmatched. This CDR3 is 14 amino acids long.

Material for sequencing was sorted CD4+, CD8+, or CD8+CD57+ T cells (not recorded which) from PBMCs. The source of this sequence is a human donor with aplastic anemia. The rearrangement joins TRBV20-1 to TRBJ1-6, with 7 bases that match TRBD1. The CDR3 protein is CSARARGTNSPLHF. Here the CDR3 DNA reads TGCAGTGCTAGAGCCAGGGGGACGAATTCACCCCTCCACTTT.